Shown below are 20 T cell receptor beta chains from a single sample sequenced in a study of identical twins. From the 5' RACE reads, TCRdb called clonotypes with MiXCR, one entry per CDR3 protein. The table shows around 490,000 distinct CDR3 sequences, with around 15% occurring only once. These same records also appear under a second study, on yellow fever vaccine responses in identical twins.

Sequenced sample: CD4+ T cells sorted from blood. Every receptor here comes from a young woman in good health.

The V and J genes are TRBV20-1 and TRBJ2-5; D is undetermined. Trimming removed 3 bases at V and 5 bases at J, with 16 bases between. Germline-derived CDR1 and CDR2 are DFQATT and SNEGSKA (reference sequence). The CDR3 contains 14 residues. CDR3 amino acids: CSASYPGPPETQYF. The CDR3 nucleotides are TGCAGTGCTAGTTATCCCGGGCCCCCGGAGACCCAGTACTTC.

This clonotype was counted a few times. The chain employs TRBV11-2 and TRBJ1-4; a possible D gene is TRBD1 (5 bases). V shed 7 bases and J shed 6 bases, with 18 bases lying between them. CDR3 length equals 15 residues. Per germline, CDR1 SGHAT and CDR2 FQNNGV. CDR3 in amino acids: CASTLIGAGDEKLFF. The CDR3 bases are TGTGCCAGCACTCTAATCGGGGCTGGAGATGAAAAACTGTTTTTT.

In this sample, this clonotype turned up many times. The V call is TRBV20-1, the J call TRBJ2-1; perhaps TRBD2 as D (5 bases). This CDR3 is built from 13 residues. From germline, CDR1 is DFQATT and CDR2 SNEGSKA (reference sequence). V shed 5 bases and J shed 2 bases, with 10 bases lying between them. This CDR3 reads CSAPEEAYNEQFF. CDR3 bases: TGCAGTGCTCCTGAGGAGGCCTACAATGAGCAGTTCTTC.

This clonotype showed up just a few times. The gene calls are TRBV14 and TRBJ2-7; 8 bases align to TRBD2. Germline assignment: CDR1 SGHDN and CDR2 FVKESK. After removal of 4 bases from V and 3 bases from J, the junction contained 8 bases not matched to a gene. This CDR3 has 15 amino acids. The CDR3 sequence is CASSPGLARVYEQYF. The CDR3 nucleotides read TGTGCCAGCAGCCCCGGACTAGCAAGAGTCTACGAGCAGTACTTC.

This clonotype appeared many times. This sequence joins TRBV7-3 and TRBJ2-7, with D perhaps TRBD1 (5 bases). With 2 bases removed from V and 0 bases from J, the gap between germline ends came to 8 bases. Germline V gives CDR1 SGHTA, CDR2 FQGTGA. The CDR3 covers 14 residues. Written as DNA, the CDR3 is TGTGCCAGCAGCTTAGACAGAGACTCCTACGAGCAGTACTTC. It yields the protein CASSLDRDSYEQYF. The full variable domain, in which reference TRBV7-3 and TRBJ2-7 provide the parts outside the CDR3, is GAGVSQTPSNKVTEKGKYVELRCDPISGHTALYWYRQSLGQGPEFLIYFQGTGAADDSGLPNDRFFAVRPEGSVSTLKIQRTERGDSAVYLCASSLDRDSYEQYFGPGTRLTVT.

The table lists this clonotype with many counts. The J gene is TRBJ2-3, the V gene TRBV12-3 or TRBV12-4, with 16 nucleotides matching TRBD2. The CDR3 has 17 amino acids. Losses at the gene ends were 3 bases for V and 0 bases for J; bases not matched to a gene: 0. CDR3 sequence (DNA): TGTGCCAGCAGTTTGGGACTAGCGGGAGGGAGCACAGATACGCAGTATTTT. It translates to CASSLGLAGGSTDTQYF.

This clonotype was counted a few times. This chain joins TRBV7-9 and TRBJ2-7; weak D call: TRBD1 (5 bases). The CDR3 runs 13 residues. Trimming took 0 bases from V and 3 from J, leaving 6 bases between them. The germline CDR1 and CDR2 sequences are SEHNR and FQNEAQ (reference sequence). This chain's CDR3 is CASSLAGDYEQYV. The CDR3, as DNA: TGTGCCAGCAGCTTAGCAGGGGACTACGAGCAGTACGTC.

This clonotype has ten or more counts. The CDR3 region is CASSLSGGIAEAFF. The CDR3, as DNA: TGCGCCAGCAGCTTGTCAGGGGGAATCGCTGAAGCTTTCTTT. This chain joins TRBV5-1 and TRBJ1-1, with 7 bases fitting TRBD1. The CDR3 spans 14 residues. Germline CDR1 is SGHRS and CDR2 is YFSETQ. V was clipped by 1 base and J by 6 bases; unmatched bases: 6. The full variable domain, its missing parts supplied by reference TRBV5-1 and TRBJ1-1, is KAGVTQTPRYLIKTRGQQVTLSCSPISGHRSVSWYQQTPGQGLQFLFEYFSETQRNKGNFPGRFSGRQFSNSRSEMNVSTLELGDSALYLCASSLSGGIAEAFFGQGTRLTVV.

V is TRBV9 and J is TRBJ2-1, with 7 bases matching TRBD2. The CDR3 has 15 amino acids. Germline loops: CDR1 SGDLS, CDR2 YYNGEE. After removal of 4 bases from V and 3 bases from J, the junction contained 7 bases not matched to a gene. The chain's CDR3 is CASSTAGTNYNEQFF. In DNA form, the CDR3 reads TGTGCCAGCAGCACAGCCGGGACTAACTACAATGAGCAGTTCTTC.

The chain recombines TRBV11-2 with TRBJ1-1; D not resolved. Trimming shortened V by 0 bases and J by 3 bases, and 8 bases separated the two germline ends. Germline-derived CDR1 and CDR2 are SGHAT and FQNNGV. The CDR3 contains 14 residues. CDR3 sequence: CASSLEVRHTEAFF. In DNA form, the CDR3 reads TGTGCCAGCAGCTTAGAAGTCCGACACACTGAAGCTTTCTTT. Combining the CDR3 with reference TRBV11-2 and TRBJ1-1 gives the whole variable domain EAGVAQSPRYKIIEKRQSVAFWCNPISGHATLYWYQQILGQGPKLLIQFQNNGVVDDSQLPKDRFSAERLKGVDSTLKIQPAKLEDSAVYLCASSLEVRHTEAFFGQGTRLTVV.

The chain combines TRBV12-3 or TRBV12-4 with TRBJ2-7; D is perhaps TRBD1 (5 bases). V was cut by 5 bases and J by 3 bases, with 20 bases left in between. The CDR3 consists of 16 residues. CDR3 amino acids: CASSPTAQAPRYEQYF. Here the CDR3 DNA reads TGTGCCAGCAGTCCTACCGCACAGGCGCCCCGCTACGAGCAGTACTTC.

This clonotype appeared many times. The chain couples TRBV24-1 to TRBJ2-3, with D perhaps TRBD2 (5 bases). The CDR3 has 15 amino acids. The V end was cut by 4 bases, the J end by 8 bases, with 18 bases between. The germline V gene has CDR1 KGHDR and CDR2 SFDVKD. The CDR3 DNA is TGTGCCACCAGTGACTTGAAGGCACCGGGATCTACGCAGTATTTT. This translates into CATSDLKAPGSTQYF.

The genes are TRBV19 and TRBJ1-5; no reliable D call. The CDR3 runs to 16 residues. Germline V CDR1 and CDR2: LNHDA, SQIVND (reference sequence). V lost 10 bases, J lost 0 bases, and 19 bases lay in between. The CDR3 protein is CATPFFWHHSNQPQHF. DNA for the CDR3: TGTGCCACCCCTTTTTTTTGGCACCATAGCAATCAGCCCCAGCATTTT.

CDR3 loop: CASSSQRGEQYF. The CDR3 coding sequence is TGTGCCAGCAGCTCCCAGAGGGGGGAGCAGTACTTC. The V call is TRBV13, the J call TRBJ2-7; D might be TRBD1 (6 bases). V gave up 4 bases and J gave up 7 bases, with 11 bases separating them. There are 12 residues in the CDR3. Per germline, CDR1 PRHDT and CDR2 FYEKMQ (reference sequence). Combining the CDR3 with reference TRBV13 and TRBJ2-7 gives the whole variable domain AAGVIQSPRHLIKEKRETATLKCYPIPRHDTVYWYQQGPGQDPQFLISFYEKMQSDKGSIPDRFSAQQFSDYHSELNMSSLELGDSALYFCASSSQRGEQYFGPGTRLTVT.

CDR3 protein: CASSVGSSGTGYEQYF. The CDR3, as DNA: TGTGCCAGCAGCGTAGGGTCTAGCGGGACGGGCTACGAGCAGTACTTC. The chain joins TRBV9 to TRBJ2-7; TRBD2 matches 9 bases. The CDR3 is 16 residues long. The ends lost 0 bases at V and 3 bases at J; junction bases unmatched: 7. The germline CDR1 and CDR2 sequences are SGDLS and YYNGEE.

This clonotype was observed a single time. With a much larger clone just one base away, this may be a read error. This sequence joins TRBV27 and TRBJ2-2; possible D gene TRBD2, 6 bases. The V and J ends lost 7 bases and 2 bases respectively, with 17 bases between them. This CDR3 comprises 16 residues. Looked up from germline, CDR1 is MNHEY and CDR2 is SMNVEV (reference sequence). The CDR3: CASKGLAGINTGELFF. Written as DNA, the CDR3 is TGTGCCAGCAAGGGACTGGCAGGGATAAACACCGGGGAGCTGTTTTTT.

This clonotype has a handful of counts. The chain is built from TRBV20-1 and TRBJ2-1; TRBD2 aligns across 10 bases. Germline CDR1 is DFQATT and CDR2 is SNEGSKA (reference sequence). The CDR3 spans 17 residues. Trimming at V came to 5 bases and at J to 12 bases, leaving 22 bases not matched to a gene. The CDR3 loop is CSAGTGDLLAGTSGQFF. CDR3 sequence (DNA): TGCAGTGCTGGAACAGGGGACCTACTAGCGGGAACGAGCGGGCAGTTCTTC.

This clonotype has only a few counts. CDR3 residues: CSATGGVYNEQFF. The DNA of the CDR3 is TGCAGTGCTACGGGGGGGGTCTACAATGAGCAGTTCTTC. The rearrangement joins TRBV20-1 to TRBJ2-1; 8 nucleotides agree with TRBD2. The CDR3 consists of 13 residues. CDR1 and CDR2 (germline): DFQATT, SNEGSKA (reference sequence). V lost 4 bases and J lost 3; bases outside the gene matches: 2.

The chain joins TRBV25-1 to TRBJ2-3, with 7 positions matching TRBD2. CDR1 and CDR2 from the germline V gene are MGHDK and SYGVNS. The CDR3 totals 17 residues. The ends lost 0 bases at V and 3 bases at J; junction bases unmatched: 9. The CDR3 protein is CASSEYIGAGETDTQYF. The CDR3 DNA reads as TGTGCCAGCAGTGAATATATAGGGGCGGGGGAAACAGATACGCAGTATTTT.

In its sample, this clonotype was seen a few times. The chain has TRBV6-5 and TRBJ2-3; 8 nucleotides agree with TRBD2. The CDR3 consists of 15 residues. The V and J ends lost 2 bases and 5 bases, in that order; junction bases with no gene match: 6. The V gene's germline CDR1 is MNHEY and CDR2 SVGAGI. CDR3 residues: CASSYAAGRVDTQYF. CDR3 DNA sequence: TGTGCCAGCAGTTACGCTGCCGGGAGGGTAGATACGCAGTATTTT.